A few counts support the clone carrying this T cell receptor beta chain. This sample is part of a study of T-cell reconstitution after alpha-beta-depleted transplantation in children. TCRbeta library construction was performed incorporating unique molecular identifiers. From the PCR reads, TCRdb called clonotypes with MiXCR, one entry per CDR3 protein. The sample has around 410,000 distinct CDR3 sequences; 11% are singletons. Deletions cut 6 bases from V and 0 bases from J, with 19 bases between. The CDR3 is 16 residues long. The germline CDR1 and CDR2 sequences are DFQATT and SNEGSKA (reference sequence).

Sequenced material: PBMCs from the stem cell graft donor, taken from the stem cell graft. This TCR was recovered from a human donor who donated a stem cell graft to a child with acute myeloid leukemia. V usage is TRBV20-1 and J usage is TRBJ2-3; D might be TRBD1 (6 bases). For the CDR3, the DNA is TGCAGTGCCCAGACACGGGACACCTATAGCACAGATACGCAGTATTTT. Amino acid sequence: CSAQTRDTYSTDTQYF.